This TCR beta chain was retrieved from a study of shared clonotypes between healthy human individuals. As processed by the authors: ImmunoSEQ sequences covered only the junction and lacked quality scores; filtering therefore differed. Sequenced by immunoSEQ multiplex PCR; TCRdb stores in-frame clones only, minus some. That table supplies the V and J calls and clone size; D and trimming were determined from the DNA. Of about 2.1 million clones listed, about 94% are singletons. This clone was recorded only once. The antigen is undetermined. V lost 2 bases to trimming and J lost 0 bases, with 11 bases between them. Germline V gene sequence: CDR1 SGHKS, CDR2 YYEKEE (reference sequence). The CDR3 runs 15 residues. CD8 cells regarded as naive lacked CD45RO, were positively chosen for CCR7, and omitted terminally differentiated effector memory CD45RA+ cells. General observations from the study: Donors were few, which limited the genetic and exposure-history diversity represented. It was the non-shared clonotypes that had lower generation probabilities than clonotypes shared by all four donors.

The chain links TRBV5-5 to TRBJ1-1, with D possibly matching TRBD1 (6 bases). This sequence originates from a man aged 18 to 29 in good health. Some clones in this sample may be carry-over from other donors' samples. Sequenced material: naive CD8+ T cells from PBMCs. The chain's CDR3 is CASSLLDSLNTEAFF. For the CDR3, the DNA is TGTGCCAGCAGCTTACTGGACAGCTTGAACACTGAAGCTTTCTTT.